This T cell receptor (beta chain) appears in the sequencing data of a study of T cells expressing NK-cell markers. Across the whole study: There were seven HCMV-seropositive donors and one seronegative donor among the eight sequenced. Study observations and caveats: These clonotypes, the leaders elsewhere, also led the CD3+CD56-NKG2C+ fraction in four donors.

Making the TCR beta cDNA relied on 5'RACE template switching with UMIs. Using the 5' RACE reads, TCRdb records one entry per CDR3 protein without DNA. The sample has about 460,000 distinct CDR3 sequences; the top ten hold approximately 1.4%. Germline CDR1 DFQATT, CDR2 SNEGSKA (reference sequence). The CDR3 has 14 amino acids. With regard to this clonotype: Its antigen is unknown.

The sequence was collected from a woman aged 45-60 years in good health. The rearrangement joins TRBV20-1 to TRBJ1-5; lacking DNA, the TRBD1 call made by TCRdb goes unchecked. The sample was blood T cells: a sorted CD56 or NKG2C T cell subset, CD4+ or CD8+ T cells, or bulk PBMC T cells (not recorded which). This CDR3 is CSAHPGAGAQPQHF.